A single sample gave rise to the 18 T cell receptor beta chains below, sequenced in a study of cytomegalovirus exposure and HLA in healthy donors. Both 60 Vbeta primers and 13 Jbeta primers went into the PCR. Some clones are missing from TCRdb's copy, which holds only in-frame ones; the method was immunoSEQ multiplex PCR. The sample lists about 160,000 clones, around 74% occurring once. The source material was PBMCs. Receptors originate from a female donor in good health and CMV-seronegative.

The rearrangement links TRBV18 to TRBJ1-4; 8 bases map to TRBD1. This CDR3 spans 14 amino acids. V was clipped by 5 bases and J by 6 bases; unmatched bases: 5. Germline CDR1 reads KGHSH; CDR2 reads LQKENI. CDR3 DNA: TGTGCCAGCTCAGACAGGGGTGGATATGAAAAACTGTTTTTT. This sequence encodes CASSDRGGYEKLFF.

This chain links TRBV19 with TRBJ2-3; 8 nucleotides agree with TRBD2. CDR1 and CDR2 from the germline V gene are LNHDA and SQIVND (reference sequence). The CDR3 sequence is 15 residues long. After removal of 4 bases from V and 1 base from J, the junction contained 4 bases not matched to a gene. CDR3: CASSTSGGRTDTQYF. For the CDR3, the DNA is TGTGCCAGTAGTACCAGCGGGGGCCGCACAGATACGCAGTATTTT.

The chain carries TRBV7-2 and TRBJ1-6; the D gene is possibly TRBD1 (6 bases). V lost 5 bases and J lost 10, with 12 bases in between. CDR1 is SGHTA and CDR2 is FQGNSA in the germline V gene. The CDR3 extends over 13 amino acids. The CDR3 is CASSPGVYSPLHF. The CDR3 DNA sequence: TGTGCCAGCAGCCCAGGGGTTTACTCACCCCTCCACTTT.

The chain is built from TRBV25-1 and TRBJ2-7, with D possibly matching TRBD2 (5 bases). This CDR3 comprises 14 residues. Germline V gene lookup returns CDR1 MGHDK and CDR2 SYGVNS. Trimming took 1 base from V and 3 from J, leaving 10 bases between them. CDR3 DNA sequence: TGTGCCAGCAGTGAATTGCGGGTCGACTACGAGCAGTACTTC. It translates to CASSELRVDYEQYF.

Remarks on this clone: Given the absence of the conserved phenylalanine or tryptophan at the CDR3 end, a read error is likely. V is TRBV13 and J is TRBJ1-2; TRBD1 aligns across 7 bases. J lost 1 base, V lost 5 bases, and 7 bases had no gene match. CDR3 length: 15 residues. Germline V gene sequence: CDR1 PRHDT, CDR2 FYEKMQ (reference sequence). The CDR3 loop is CASSPKTGRNYGYTV. The CDR3 nucleotides read TGTGCCAGCAGCCCAAAGACAGGGCGTAACTATGGCTACACCGTC.

The chain recombines TRBV7-8 with TRBJ2-1; 10 bases are shared with TRBD2. CDR1 and CDR2 (germline): SGHVS, FQNEAQ. The junction had 8 bases not matched to a gene; V was cut back by 5 bases and J by 4 bases. The CDR3 length is 16 residues. CDR3 nucleotide sequence: TGTGCCAGCAGCCCCCGGACTAGCGGATCATACAATGAGCAGTTCTTC. Translating gives CASSPRTSGSYNEQFF.

The chain employs TRBV7-9 and TRBJ2-7; 7 nucleotides match TRBD1. Losses at the gene ends were 5 bases for V and 3 bases for J; bases not matched to a gene: 7. The CDR3 totals 14 residues. Germline loops: CDR1 SEHNR, CDR2 FQNEAQ (reference sequence). CDR3 DNA: TGTGCCAGCAGCGACAGGGACCCCTTCTACGAGCAGTACTTC. It encodes CASSDRDPFYEQYF.

This chain uses TRBV7-9 with TRBJ2-1, with 13 positions matching TRBD2. V dropped 7 bases and J dropped 0; count of bases not matched to a gene: 9. The CDR3 consists of 18 residues. CDR1 is SEHNR, CDR2 FQNEAQ, per germline (reference sequence). The CDR3 reads CASTLTSGRAHSYNEQFF. DNA for the CDR3: TGTGCCAGCACCCTTACTAGCGGGAGGGCTCACTCCTACAATGAGCAGTTCTTC.

The genes are TRBV29-1 and TRBJ1-3; no clear D gene. The CDR3 runs to 13 residues. The germline V and J ends were trimmed by 2 bases and 7 bases, with 12 bases remaining between them. Germline V gene lookup returns CDR1 SQVTM and CDR2 ANQGSEA. DNA of the CDR3: TGCAGCGTTGAAAATCCGGCGCGGAACACCATATATTTT. It yields the protein CSVENPARNTIYF.

This clone was recorded only once. This chain joins TRBV14 and TRBJ1-2; unclear D gene. Trimming took off 0 bases at V and 7 bases at J, with 15 bases between the two ends. There are 15 residues in the CDR3. Germline V gene lookup returns CDR1 SGHDN and CDR2 FVKESK. The CDR3 region has the DNA TGTGCCAGCAGCCAAGATGGACGGAGGAATTCTGGCTACACCTTC. Translation gives CASSQDGRRNSGYTF.

About this clone: Mismatch with germline at one junction end may stem from a read error. V gene TRBV7-7 combines with J gene TRBJ2-7; possible D gene TRBD2, 5 bases. CDR1 is SSHAT and CDR2 is FNYEAQ in the germline V gene (reference sequence). The CDR3 covers 14 residues. The CDR3 protein is CASSLDRGSYEQYF. As DNA, the CDR3 is TGTGCTAGCAGCTTAGACCGGGGCTCCTACGAGCAGTACTTC.

The chain employs TRBV7-2 and TRBJ1-3; no clear D. The CDR3 is made up of 16 amino acids. Trimming left V 5 bases short and J 0 bases short, with 14 bases between. Germline values: CDR1 SGHTA, CDR2 FQGNSA. CDR3 nucleotide sequence: TGTGCCAGCAGCACCCAGGTTAGGTTCTCTGGAAACACCATATATTTT. It specifies CASSTQVRFSGNTIYF.

DNA of the CDR3: TGTGCCAGCAGTTTAGGACTAGCGGGGGGAGAGACCCAGTACTTC. It translates to CASSLGLAGGETQYF. The chain has TRBV27 and TRBJ2-5, with 14 bases that match TRBD2. With V trimmed by 2 bases and J by 4 bases, 0 bases remained unmatched. Germline values: CDR1 MNHEY, CDR2 SMNVEV (reference sequence). The CDR3 is 15 residues long.

V usage is TRBV27 and J usage is TRBJ1-5, with 7 bases matching TRBD1. In germline, CDR1 is MNHEY, CDR2 SMNVEV (reference sequence). The CDR3 is 14 residues long. After removal of 5 bases from V and 0 bases from J, the junction contained 1 base not matched to a gene. CDR3 DNA sequence: TGTGCCAGCAGTACAGGGGATAGCAATCAGCCCCAGCATTTT. Its protein product is CASSTGDSNQPQHF.

This clone was seen a few times. The rearrangement links TRBV5-1 to TRBJ1-3, with 10 bases fitting TRBD1. This CDR3 spans 16 amino acids. V dropped 4 bases and J dropped 0; count of bases not matched to a gene: 4. From germline, CDR1 is SGHRS and CDR2 YFSETQ. The CDR3 coding sequence is TGCGCCAGCAGCCGGGGGACAGGGGCCTCTGGAAACACCATATATTTT. Its protein is CASSRGTGASGNTIYF.

The chain is built from TRBV27 and TRBJ1-2; D gene unclear. V was clipped by 5 bases and J by 4 bases, with 11 bases between them. The CDR3 has 13 residues. Germline values: CDR1 MNHEY, CDR2 SMNVEV (reference sequence). Here the CDR3 reads CASSLRQSYGYTF. The CDR3 region has the DNA TGTGCCAGCAGTCTCAGACAATCCTATGGCTACACCTTC.

This clone has a handful of counts. The chain links TRBV2 to TRBJ1-5; TRBD1 matches at 9 bases. The ends lost 6 bases at V and 5 bases at J; junction bases unmatched: 2. CDR3 length equals 13 residues. Germline CDR1 reads SNHLY; CDR2 reads FYNNEI. The CDR3 DNA reads TGTGCCAGCAGCCGGGACAGGGATCAGCCCCAGCATTTT. This codes for CASSRDRDQPQHF. Based on the CDR3 plus reference TRBV2 and TRBJ1-5, the full variable domain is EPEVTQTPSHQVTQMGQEVILRCVPISNHLYFYWYRQILGQKVEFLVSFYNNEISEKSEIFDDQFSVERPDGSNFTLKIRSTKLEDSAMYFCASSRDRDQPQHFGDGTRLSIL.

The CDR3: CASSLSVLYEQYF. CDR3 nucleotides: TGTGCCAGCAGTTTATCGGTACTTTACGAGCAGTACTTC. The rearrangement links TRBV27 to TRBJ2-7; D gene uncertain. Germline CDR1 is MNHEY and CDR2 is SMNVEV (reference sequence). V was pared by 0 bases and J by 4 bases, with 7 bases between. The CDR3 is made up of 13 amino acids.